This T cell receptor (beta chain) was identified during a study of T-cell reconstitution after alpha-beta-depleted transplantation in children (dated by TCRdb to about 2016). Notes on the research overall: Using TCR repertoire profiling, the study followed T-cell immune reconstitution in a quantitative way in children after TCRalphabeta/CD19-depleted allogeneic hematopoietic cell transplantation.

Broad study findings and their caveats: In some patients, the high TCRbeta diversity seen at day 60 was put down to recipient T cells and intrathymic progenitors that had survived conditioning. Hyperexpanded clone frequencies declined over subsequent months; after one year, T-cell counts and TCRbeta diversity were mostly attributed to newly produced T cells. About two months after transplant, the apparently early recovery of alphabetaT-cell counts reportedly depended on just several hundred clones that had expanded rapidly and came from non-depleted graft cells.

According to the study, the label for this sample's treatment or condition signals: allogeneic hematopoietic cell transplantation with graft depleted of TCRalphabeta T cells and CD19 B cells. TCRalphabeta/CD19-depleted allogeneic hematopoietic cell grafts were given to the transplant recipients, all of whom were children. From V the trimming removes 6 bases and from J it removes 1 base, while the gene matches leave 9 bases of the junction unaccounted for. The germline V gene encodes CDR1 MDHEN and CDR2 SYDVKM. The CDR3, from cysteine to phenylalanine, totals 16 residues. Here the CDR3 DNA is all that survives: 48 bases in frame from base 1. Library construction relied on PCR. Instrument on record: Illumina HiSeq 2500. Molecular barcoding was employed in the preparation of TCR libraries, with unique molecular identifiers being used to normalize TCRbeta repertoire quantification. Through fastp at Q25 and MiXCR, TCRdb rebuilt clones from the public reads, retaining in-frame beta chains. Each CDR3 protein appears once, grouped with its most common genes and DNA. The sample table contains about 230,000 distinct CDR3 sequences; only one count was recorded for approximately 10% of them. The biggest ten clones account for approximately 28% of the sample.

On this clonotype itself: Its specific antigen is unknown. Base quality data are lacking; no much larger clone is found one base away.

Sequenced material: PBMCs, taken before TCRalphabeta/CD19-depleted stem cell transplant. The rearranged chain carries TRBV28 and TRBJ1-5, and 7 bases in between align with TRBD1. This receptor was obtained from a child under two years old with acute myeloid leukemia, due to receive a stem cell transplant. The CDR3 region reads CASRGQMIPSNQPQHF. The DNA is TGTGCCAGCAGGGGACAGATGATTCCGAGCAATCAGCCCCAGCATTTT.